Listed below are T cell receptor beta chains from one sample, sequenced in a study of T-cell reconstitution after alpha-beta-depleted transplantation in children. TCRdb reprocessed the PCR reads with MiXCR, giving one entry per CDR3 protein. The data show fewer than 700,000 distinct CDR3 sequences, approximately 13% seen once. This specimen consisted of PBMCs, mostly from graft donor cells, obtained 360 days after TCRalphabeta/CD19-depleted stem cell transplant. These TCRs come from a male patient under 18 who had a stem cell transplant for acute myeloid leukemia, so the T cells may come from the graft donor. The CDR3 runs from the conserved cysteine through the conserved F or W. D genes are given only for firm matches. Clone sizes are given selectively: once, few, many, or a class where the clone is expanded.

D	J	V	size	DNA	CDR3
TRBD2	TRBJ2-5	TRBV9	few	TGTGCCAGCAGCGTAACCCCCCGACTAGCGGACCTCGAGACCCAGTACTTC	CASSVTPRLADLETQYF
NA	TRBJ1-2	TRBV20-1	NA	TGCAGTGCCGAGGGGGGGGAAGCTAACTATGGCTACACCTTC	CSAEGGEANYGYTF
NA	TRBJ2-1	TRBV6-4	NA	TGTGCCAGCAGTGACTCGAGCTTACGGATCAATGAGCAGTTCTTC	CASSDSSLRINEQFF
NA	TRBJ1-1	TRBV18	NA	TGTGCCAGCTCACCATTGGAGAACACTGAAGCTTTCTTT	CASSPLENTEAFF
TRBD2	TRBJ2-1	TRBV7-9	many	TGTGCCAGCAGCGTTTTCGGGGGGGCCAATGAGCAGTTCTTC	CASSVFGGANEQFF
NA	TRBJ2-2	TRBV14	few	TGTGCCAGCAGCCAAGGACCGACCGGGCTCACCGGGGAGCTGTTTTTT	CASSQGPTGLTGELFF
NA	TRBJ2-2	TRBV27	NA	TGTGCCAGCAGCGGGGGGCGGGGGACGAACACCGGGGAGCTGTTTTTT	CASSGGRGTNTGELFF
TRBD2	TRBJ2-1	TRBV28	NA	TGTGCCAGCAGCCGTGGGACTAGCGGGAGGGACAATGAGCAGTTCTTC	CASSRGTSGRDNEQFF
NA	TRBJ1-5	TRBV7-2	NA	TGTGCCAGCAGCCCCGCCCTGGGGGGGGCGAATCAGCCCCAGCATTTT	CASSPALGGANQPQHF
TRBD1	TRBJ2-1	TRBV7-3	NA	TGTGCCAGCAGCTTAAACCCGGGACAGGCCTACAATGAGCAGTTCTTC	CASSLNPGQAYNEQFF
TRBD1	TRBJ2-2	TRBV12-3/TRBV12-4	few	TGTGCCAGCAGTCAAAGGACAGGGAACACCGGGGAGCTGTTTTTT	CASSQRTGNTGELFF
NA	TRBJ1-1	TRBV20-1	many	TGCAGTGCTAGCCCCTCCTCCAGGCGGACTGAAGCTTTCTTT	CSASPSSRRTEAFF
NA	TRBJ2-7	TRBV20-1	few	TGCAGTGTATTAGCGTACGAGCAGTACTTC	CSVLAYEQYF
TRBD1	TRBJ1-1	TRBV7-2	few	TGTGCCAGCAGCATCCTGGGACAGGGGCTGAACACTGAAGCTTTCTTT	CASSILGQGLNTEAFF
NA	TRBJ2-1	TRBV5-1	NA	TGCGCCAGCAGCTATAGCGGAGATTACAATGAGCAGTTCTTC	CASSYSGDYNEQFF
NA	TRBJ2-3	TRBV2	NA	TGTGCCAGCATAGCGGAAGTCCACACAGATACGCAGTATTTT	CASIAEVHTDTQYF
NA	TRBJ1-3	TRBV6-5	NA	TGTGCCAGCAGTTACTATGGCCGAAGCTCTGGAAACACCATATATTTT	CASSYYGRSSGNTIYF
NA	TRBJ1-5	TRBV7-2	NA	TGTGCCAGCAGCTCAGGGTGGGGGAGCAATCAGCCCCAGCATTTT	CASSSGWGSNQPQHF
NA	TRBJ2-3	TRBV11-2	NA	TGTGCCAGCAGCTTAAAACTAGCCCATACGCAGTATTTT	CASSLKLAHTQYF
NA	TRBJ2-1	TRBV7-3	NA	TGTGCCAGCAGCTCCCGGGAGCGACCGGACAATGAGCAGTTCTTC	CASSSRERPDNEQFF
NA	TRBJ2-1	TRBV20-1	many	TGCAGTGCCGACCGGGGGGCCCTCTACAATGAGCAGTTCTTC	CSADRGALYNEQFF
NA	TRBJ1-6	TRBV7-2	few	TGTGCCAGCAGCTTAGCCCGGGGGAGCTCCTATAATTCACCCCTCCACTTT	CASSLARGSSYNSPLHF